This TCR beta chain originates from a study of shared clonotypes between healthy human individuals. Study-wide findings and caveats: Expectations were that clonotype sharing among donors would be affected by sequencing depth. The authors sampled blood alone, and tissue repertoires likely differ.

With ten immunoSEQ deep assay plates, unsorted PBMC DNA underwent sequencing. Generated by immunoSEQ multiplex PCR, the TCRdb table keeps only in-frame clones and is missing some. The sample lists fewer than 650,000 clones; roughly 79% were seen once. V lost 5 bases to trimming and J lost 1 base; unmatched junction nucleotides: 9. From germline, CDR1 is SGHNT and CDR2 YENEEA. The CDR3 length is 17 residues. This clone was counted once. No antigen is known for it. The V gene is TRBV11-3, the J gene TRBJ2-3; 10 nucleotides agree with TRBD1. Material for sequencing was PBMCs. The sequence was collected from a woman in her thirties or forties in good health. Some clones in this sample may be carry-over from other donors' samples. This CDR3 is CASSQGPTGGGTDTQYF. DNA of the CDR3: TGTGCCAGCAGCCAAGGACCGACAGGGGGCGGCACAGATACGCAGTATTTT.